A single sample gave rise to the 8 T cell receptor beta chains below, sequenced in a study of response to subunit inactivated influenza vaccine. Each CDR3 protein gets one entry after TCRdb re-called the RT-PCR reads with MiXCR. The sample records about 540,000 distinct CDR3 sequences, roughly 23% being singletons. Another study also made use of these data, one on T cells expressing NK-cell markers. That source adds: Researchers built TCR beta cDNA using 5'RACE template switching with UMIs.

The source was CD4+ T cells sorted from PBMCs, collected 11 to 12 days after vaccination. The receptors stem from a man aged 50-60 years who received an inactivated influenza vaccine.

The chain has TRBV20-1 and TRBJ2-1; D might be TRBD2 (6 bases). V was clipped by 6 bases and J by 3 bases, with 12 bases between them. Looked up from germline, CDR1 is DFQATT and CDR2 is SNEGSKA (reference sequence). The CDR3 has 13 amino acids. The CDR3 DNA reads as TGCAGTGCGATTAGCGGCGTCTACAATGAGCAGTTCTTC. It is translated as CSAISGVYNEQFF.

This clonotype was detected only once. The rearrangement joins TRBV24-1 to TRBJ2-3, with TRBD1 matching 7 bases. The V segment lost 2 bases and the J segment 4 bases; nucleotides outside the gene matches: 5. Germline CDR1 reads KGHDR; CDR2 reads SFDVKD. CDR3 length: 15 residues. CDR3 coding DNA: TGTGCCACCAGTGATTGGGCCAGGGGGTCAGATACGCAGTATTTT. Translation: CATSDWARGSDTQYF.

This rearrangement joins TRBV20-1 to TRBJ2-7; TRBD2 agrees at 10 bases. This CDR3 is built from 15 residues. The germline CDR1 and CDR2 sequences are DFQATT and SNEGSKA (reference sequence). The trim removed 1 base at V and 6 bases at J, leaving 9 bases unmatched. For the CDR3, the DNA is TGCAGTGCTAGAGCTGCGAGCGGGAGGGATCGCGAGCAGTACTTC. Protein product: CSARAASGRDREQYF.

CDR3 sequence: CSARDGEDTQYF. Here the CDR3 DNA reads TGCAGTGCTAGAGATGGGGAGGATACGCAGTATTTT. The V gene is TRBV20-1, the J gene TRBJ2-3, with D perhaps TRBD2 (5 bases). Trimming shortened V by 0 bases and J by 6 bases, and 7 bases separated the two germline ends. The CDR3 is 12 amino acids. Germline CDR1 DFQATT, CDR2 SNEGSKA (reference sequence).

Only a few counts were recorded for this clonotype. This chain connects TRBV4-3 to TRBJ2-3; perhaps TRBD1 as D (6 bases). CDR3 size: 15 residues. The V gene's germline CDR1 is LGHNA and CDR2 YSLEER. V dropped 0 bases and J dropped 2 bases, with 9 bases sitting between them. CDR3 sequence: CASSQDRGATDTQYF. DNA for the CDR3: TGCGCCAGCAGCCAAGACAGGGGAGCCACAGATACGCAGTATTTT.

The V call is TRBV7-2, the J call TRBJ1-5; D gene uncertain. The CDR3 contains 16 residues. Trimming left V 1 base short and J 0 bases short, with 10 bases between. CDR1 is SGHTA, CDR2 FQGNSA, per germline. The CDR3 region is CASSLGSGFSNQPQHF. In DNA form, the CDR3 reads TGTGCCAGCAGCTTAGGCTCCGGATTTAGCAATCAGCCCCAGCATTTT.

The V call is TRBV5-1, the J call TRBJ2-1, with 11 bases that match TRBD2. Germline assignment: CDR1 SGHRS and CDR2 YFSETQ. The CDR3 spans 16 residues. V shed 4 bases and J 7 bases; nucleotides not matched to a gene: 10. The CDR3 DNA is TGCGCCAGCAGCACGGAAACTAGCGGGAGTTGGAATGAGCAGTTCTTC. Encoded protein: CASSTETSGSWNEQFF.

The CDR3 is CSGGQGGRTDTQYF. CDR3 bases: TGCAGCGGGGGACAGGGTGGGCGGACAGATACGCAGTATTTT. This chain uses TRBV29-1 with TRBJ2-3; 9 nucleotides line up with TRBD1. CDR3 size: 14 residues. V shed 7 bases and J 3 bases; nucleotides not matched to a gene: 8. CDR1 and CDR2 (germline): SQVTM, ANQGSEA.